This T cell receptor beta chain derives from a study of tumor-infiltrating lymphocytes in primary liver carcinoma. Study-level points and caveats: Tumor top-250-clone fractions significantly exceeded those of blood (p = 0.039). It was tumor-adjacent and tumor-blood pairs that overlapped less than tumor region pairs did.

A constant-region primer primed TCR beta cDNA synthesis from about 530 ng of total RNA. Three nested multiplex PCR rounds, a slightly modified ARM-PCR, produced the libraries for TCR beta. In the first two PCR rounds, TRBV1-TRBV30 forward primers were paired with a C-beta reverse primer, and each round lasted about 10 cycles. A single record per CDR3 protein comes from TCRdb applying MiXCR to the multiplex PCR reads. Of 20,000 to 25,000 distinct CDR3 sequences in the sample, about 80% were seen once. Co-extraction yielded RNA and DNA from roughly 20-30 mg of unsorted bulk tissue. This CDR3 has 18 residues. The germline V gene encodes CDR1 LGHNA and CDR2 YSLEER. Comment on this clonotype: Antigen: not known. A junction end diverges from the germline sequence, so it may reflect a read error.

Sequenced: liver tumor tissue from sampling region 1. This sample's subset: tumor region T1, superior pole. The J gene is TRBJ2-7, the V gene TRBV4-3, with TRBD2 identical over 7 bases. This receptor was obtained from a woman in her twenties or thirties with primary liver carcinoma and hepatitis B virus infection. The CDR3: CANSQIVTGGQISYEQYF. The CDR3 DNA sequence: TGCGCCAACAGCCAAATTGTGACGGGGGGTCAGATTAGCTACGAGCAGTACTTC.